This TCR beta chain was sequenced in a study of T cells in women clearing cervical HPV infection. Overall study: Case blood drawn at lesion detection; control blood after infection cleared.

Only in-frame clones appear in the TCRdb table, and some are missing; sequencing was by immunoSEQ multiplex PCR. The sample includes 35,000 to 45,000 clones. Germline V CDR1 and CDR2: SNHLY, FYNNEI. This CDR3 is 14 amino acids long. V shed 7 bases and J 8 bases; nucleotides not matched to a gene: 10. Worth noting for this clone: The read terminates 3 residues ahead of where the CDR3 ends, so the germline J gene completes it.

The chain is built from TRBV2 and TRBJ2-1, with 8 bases aligning to TRBD1. This receptor was identified in a woman between 18 and 75 years old with a cervical HPV16 infection that either progressed to CIN3+ or cleared (not recorded which). The sequencing sample was made of blood buffy coat. This chain's CDR3 is CASTQGAWAHEQFF. The sequenced CDR3 bases are TGTGCCAGCACCCAGGGGGCCTGGGCCCATGAG.